The T cell receptor (beta chain) under discussion was sequenced for a study of blood T cells in healthy people across ages. Trimming left V 7 bases short and J 0 bases short, with 11 bases between. This CDR3 region has 13 residues. Germline V gene lookup returns CDR1 SGHDT and CDR2 YYEEEE. Combining a sample-barcoded 5' primer with a J-beta primer mix, a second PCR ran for roughly 7 to 12 cycles. TCRdb independently ran MiXCR on the 5' RACE reads; one entry per CDR3 protein. The sample holds more than 800,000 distinct CDR3 sequences; around 26% are singletons and the top ten take 15% to 20%. Sequencing input: blood. The sequence came from an elderly woman in good health. This chain connects TRBV5-6 to TRBJ2-7; D assignment may be TRBD1 or TRBD2 (6 bases each). Written as DNA, the CDR3 is TGTGCCAGCCGAGGGGGGTTCTCCTACGAGCAGTACTTC. It is translated as CASRGGFSYEQYF.